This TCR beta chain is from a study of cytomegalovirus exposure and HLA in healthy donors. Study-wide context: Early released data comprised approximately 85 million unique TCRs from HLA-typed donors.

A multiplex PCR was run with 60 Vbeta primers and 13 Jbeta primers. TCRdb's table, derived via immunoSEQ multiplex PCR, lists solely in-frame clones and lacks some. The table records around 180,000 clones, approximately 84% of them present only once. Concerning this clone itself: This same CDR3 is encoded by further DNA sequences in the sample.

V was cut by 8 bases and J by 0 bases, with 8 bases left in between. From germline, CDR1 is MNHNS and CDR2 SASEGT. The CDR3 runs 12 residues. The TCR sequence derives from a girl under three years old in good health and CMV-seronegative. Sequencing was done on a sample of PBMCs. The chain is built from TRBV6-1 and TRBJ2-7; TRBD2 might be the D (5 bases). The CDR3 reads CASSRDSYEQYF. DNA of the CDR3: TGTGCCAGCTCGAGGGACTCCTACGAGCAGTACTTC.